Listed below are T cell receptor beta chains from one sample, sequenced in a study of blood T cell repertoires in COVID-19. Libraries were prepared by immunoSEQ multiplex PCR; TCRdb keeps only in-frame clonotypes and omits some of them. The table records 150,000 to 200,000 clones, 75% to 85% of them present only once. Source material: PBMCs or T cells enriched from blood (not recorded which). The origin of the receptors is a man between 50 and 59 years old who had recovered from COVID-19. CDR3s include the opening cysteine and the closing phenylalanine or tryptophan. A D gene is named only where the DNA matches it firmly.

V,D,length,J,CDR3
TRBV19,-,14,TRBJ1-2,CASSIQGLYYGYTF
TRBV5-8,-,12,TRBJ2-7,CASSLQPYEQYF
TRBV10-3,-,14,TRBJ2-1,CAISDPDSINEQFF
TRBV27,-,12,TRBJ2-3,CASSFLADTQYF
TRBV29-1,-,11,TRBJ2-1,CSVERYNEQFF
TRBV30,-,11,TRBJ1-1,CAWLDYTEAFF
TRBV28,-,18,TRBJ2-4,CASSQVGQGLVGKNIQYF
TRBV9,-,17,TRBJ1-3,CASSALGDSSSGNTIYF
TRBV3-1/TRBV3-2,-,15,TRBJ1-5,CASSQVAGLNQPQHF
TRBV5-1,-,16,TRBJ2-5,CASSPLAGAKTETQYF
TRBV13,TRBD1,16,TRBJ2-1,CASLRGGVGLLDEQFF
TRBV5-4,-,15,TRBJ2-3,CASSLSGGWTDTQYF
TRBV4-2,-,13,TRBJ1-2,CASSQDQPDGYTF
TRBV5-1,TRBD1,14,TRBJ2-7,CASSRGTGIYEQYF
TRBV6-5,TRBD2,15,TRBJ2-7,CASSYSNLRGYEQYF
TRBV18,-,17,TRBJ1-5,CASSPSRAGVSNQPQHF
TRBV25-1,-,13,TRBJ1-1,CASSEGQNTEAFF
TRBV14,TRBD1,11,TRBJ1-1,CASKGQGRAFF
TRBV15,TRBD2,13,TRBJ2-1,CATSSKLAGGQFF
TRBV5-6,TRBD1,15,TRBJ2-1,CASSSITETGFVQFF
TRBV20-1,TRBD1,11,TRBJ2-7,CSADRGNEQYF
TRBV6-6,TRBD2,16,TRBJ2-1,CASRPTSGGPTNEQFF
TRBV27,-,17,TRBJ1-1,CASRPGLSYPGNTEAFF
TRBV5-4,-,16,TRBJ2-7,CASSWGPSGSSYEQYF
TRBV28,TRBD1,16,TRBJ2-7,CASRTGGTGLHYEQYF
TRBV4-2,-,14,TRBJ2-7,CASSQDSRVGEQYF
TRBV6-6,TRBD1,16,TRBJ1-5,CASCQGDRGLYQPQHF
TRBV5-4,-,14,TRBJ1-2,CASSLVNTGSGYTF
TRBV30,-,12,TRBJ2-3,CACRTNTDTQYF
TRBV5-4,TRBD1,15,TRBJ2-7,CASSLYGTGFYEQYF
TRBV14,-,15,TRBJ1-4,CASSRRGPTNEKLFF
TRBV4-1,TRBD1,15,TRBJ2-1,CASSLGQGSYNEQFF
TRBV5-1,TRBD1,13,TRBJ2-3,CASSETGSDTQYF
TRBV3-1/TRBV3-2,TRBD1,14,TRBJ1-6,CASSQPQGNSPLHF
TRBV2,-,14,TRBJ1-2,CASSVRTANYGYTF
TRBV7-9,TRBD1,18,TRBJ1-1,CASSAGDRGQAMNTEAFF
TRBV30,-,15,TRBJ1-1,CAQNRRGRRGTEAFF
TRBV2,-,14,TRBJ2-5,CASSYQGLGGTQYF
TRBV25-1,-,13,TRBJ1-1,CASSESPNTEAFF
TRBV4-1,-,14,TRBJ2-1,CASSRGLAGNEQFF
TRBV3-1/TRBV3-2,-,11,TRBJ2-7,CASSRLMEQYF